The next 29 T cell receptor beta chains were all read from a single sample in a study of T cells in Graves' hyperthyroidism and ophthalmopathy. Authors of the study amplified TCR beta CDR3 regions from RNA transcripts. The HTBI primer set drove a first-round RT-PCR of the TCR CDR3. Each CDR3 protein is one row after TCRdb ran MiXCR on the multiplex PCR reads. The data hold roughly 580,000 distinct CDR3 sequences, with approximately 14% observed a single time. Sequenced sample: blood. The source of these receptors is a woman in her 30s with Graves' hyperthyroidism that later progressed to Graves' ophthalmopathy.

This CDR3 is CASSYPGTRDTQYF. Here the CDR3 DNA reads TGTGCCAGCAGTTACCCCGGGACTAGAGATACGCAGTATTTT. This sequence joins TRBV6-6 and TRBJ2-3; 8 nucleotides match TRBD2. The germline V gene has CDR1 MNHNY and CDR2 SVGAGI (reference sequence). The CDR3 has 14 residues. V was clipped by 2 bases and J by 5 bases; unmatched bases: 3.

This clonotype showed up just once. The chain links TRBV24-1 to TRBJ1-5; 7 nucleotides line up with TRBD1. Germline trimming cut 4 bases from V and 7 bases from J; bases unmatched to any gene: 9. This CDR3 is built from 15 residues. The germline V gene has CDR1 KGHDR and CDR2 SFDVKD. The CDR3 sequence: CATSEGGADQQPQHF. CDR3 bases: TGTGCCACCAGTGAAGGGGGCGCGGATCAGCAGCCCCAGCATTTT.

This clonotype was recorded many times. The chain recombines TRBV15 with TRBJ1-4; 8 bases map to TRBD1. The germline gives CDR1 LNHNV, CDR2 YYDKDF (reference sequence). Losses at the gene ends were 0 bases for V and 2 bases for J; bases not matched to a gene: 8. There are 18 residues in the CDR3. The CDR3 is CATSRDRARGQTNEKLFF. CDR3 DNA sequence: TGTGCCACCAGCAGAGATCGGGCCAGGGGGCAGACTAATGAAAAACTGTTTTTT.

The chain uses TRBV5-4 and TRBJ2-1, with 9 nucleotides matching TRBD2. CDR1 SGHNT and CDR2 YYREEE come from the germline V gene (reference sequence). The CDR3 totals 16 residues. V was pared by 2 bases and J by 2 bases, with 5 bases of the junction left unmatched. The CDR3 DNA reads as TGTGCCAGCAGCTTAGGACTAGCGAGACCCTACAATGAGCAGTTCTTC. Amino acid sequence: CASSLGLARPYNEQFF.

Many counts were recorded for this clonotype. The CDR3 reads CASSLITMGPDTQYF. The CDR3 DNA sequence: TGTGCCAGCAGTTTAATTACCATGGGCCCAGATACGCAGTATTTT. This sequence joins TRBV27 and TRBJ2-3; the D is unclear. The CDR3 runs 15 residues. V lost 2 bases to trimming and J lost 4 bases, with 13 bases between them. From germline, CDR1 is MNHEY and CDR2 SMNVEV (reference sequence).

This clonotype was observed many times. The rearrangement uses TRBV2 and TRBJ1-2, with D hard to call. From germline, CDR1 is SNHLY and CDR2 FYNNEI. The CDR3 loop spans 13 amino acids. V was pared by 8 bases and J by 0 bases, with 10 bases between. Here the CDR3 reads CASLPRSNYGYTF. The CDR3, as DNA: TGTGCCAGCCTGCCTCGGTCTAACTATGGCTACACCTTC.

This chain links TRBV5-1 with TRBJ2-5, with 9 bases aligning to TRBD2. Germline CDR1 is SGHRS and CDR2 is YFSETQ. Trimming cost V 0 bases and J 5 bases; bases outside gene matches: 11. The CDR3 is 17 residues long. CDR3 nucleotide sequence: TGCGCCAGCAGCTTGGCCGGAAACGCGGGAGGGCGGGAGACCCAGTACTTC. Protein: CASSLAGNAGGRETQYF.

This clonotype showed up just a few times. This chain uses TRBV6-1 with TRBJ1-1; D gene uncertain. Trimming stripped 10 bases from V and 0 bases from J, with 18 bases between. The CDR3 consists of 15 residues. Per the germline V gene, CDR1 is MNHNS and CDR2 is SASEGT. CDR3 bases: TGTGCCATCTCCCGACCACAAGACCTGAACACTGAAGCTTTCTTT. Translation: CAISRPQDLNTEAFF.

The rearrangement joins TRBV30 to TRBJ2-7; D gene ambiguous. The CDR3 extends over 13 amino acids. V shed 0 bases and J shed 6 bases, with 12 bases lying between them. Germline V lookup: CDR1 GTSNPN, CDR2 SVGIG (reference sequence). CDR3 in DNA: TGTGCCTGGAGTGTATTATATAGGGCCGAGCAGTACTTC. Translating it yields CAWSVLYRAEQYF.

V and J are TRBV28 and TRBJ2-7; D is uncertain. V was trimmed by 7 bases and J by 2 bases, leaving 12 bases between them. Germline V gives CDR1 MDHEN, CDR2 SYDVKM. The CDR3 is made up of 13 amino acids. The CDR3 sequence is CASTIGPTYEQYF. CDR3 bases: TGTGCCAGCACTATCGGCCCGACCTACGAGCAGTACTTC.

At least ten counts were recorded for this clonotype. The rearrangement joins TRBV12-3 or TRBV12-4 to TRBJ1-4; 7 bases match TRBD1. J was trimmed by 4 bases and V by 5 bases; bases with no gene match: 4. CDR3 length equals 14 residues. The CDR3 sequence: CASSPTGHNEKLFF. The CDR3 DNA follows: TGTGCCAGCAGTCCGACAGGGCATAATGAAAAACTGTTTTTT.

At least ten counts were recorded for this clonotype. The J gene is TRBJ2-3, the V gene TRBV29-1, with D possibly matching TRBD2 (7 bases). The CDR3 covers 12 residues. Trimming left V 3 bases short and J 4 bases short, with 8 bases between. Germline V gives CDR1 SQVTM, CDR2 ANQGSEA. The DNA of the CDR3 is TGCAGCGTTGAGCGGGGGCCAGATACGCAGTATTTT. As protein: CSVERGPDTQYF.

This clonotype was seen more than once but under ten times. The rearrangement joins TRBV7-9 to TRBJ1-5, with D unresolved. V dropped 5 bases and J dropped 3 bases, with 14 bases sitting between them. The CDR3 is made up of 15 amino acids. The germline CDR1 and CDR2 sequences are SEHNR and FQNEAQ (reference sequence). For the CDR3, the DNA is TGTGCCAGCAGCCCAGATGGGCAGGCCAATCAGCCCCAGCATTTT. Translation: CASSPDGQANQPQHF.

This clonotype was observed a handful of times. The gene calls are TRBV10-3 and TRBJ1-4, with 7 bases lining up with TRBD1. Unmatched junction bases numbered 7, after V lost 4 bases and J lost 8 bases. The CDR3 covers 14 residues. CDR1 is ENHRY and CDR2 is SYGVKD in the germline V gene. This chain's CDR3 is CAISGDRDPEKLFF. The CDR3, as DNA: TGTGCCATCAGTGGAGACAGGGATCCGGAAAAACTGTTTTTT.

This clonotype came up many times. This chain joins TRBV30 and TRBJ1-1; D unclear. The germline gives CDR1 GTSNPN, CDR2 SVGIG (reference sequence). There are 13 residues in the CDR3. V lost 1 base and J 1 base, leaving 7 bases between the germline ends. CDR3 DNA: TGTGCCTGGAGTGAGGACGGGAACACTGAAGCTTTCTTT. Protein sequence: CAWSEDGNTEAFF.

The chain combines TRBV12-3 or TRBV12-4 with TRBJ2-3; D is unclear. The CDR3 consists of 16 residues. Between the trimmed V and J ends, which lost 5 bases and 0 bases, there was a span of 15 bases. The DNA of the CDR3 is TGTGCCAGCAGTCCGTCGACACCCCTTAGCACAGATACGCAGTATTTT. Translated: CASSPSTPLSTDTQYF.

This clonotype was observed a few times. The J gene is TRBJ2-1, the V gene TRBV7-9, with 10 bases identical to TRBD2. Germline assignment: CDR1 SEHNR and CDR2 FQNEAQ (reference sequence). The CDR3 totals 16 residues. The J segment lost 7 bases and the V segment lost 1 base, leaving 7 bases of the junction unmatched. The CDR3 protein is CASSLVLAGVWNEQFF. CDR3 sequence (DNA): TGTGCCAGCAGCTTAGTTCTAGCGGGAGTTTGGAATGAGCAGTTCTTC. Full variable domain (rest looked up from reference TRBV7-9 and TRBJ2-1): DTGVSQNPRHKITKRGQNVTFRCDPISEHNRLYWYRQTLGQGPEFLTYFQNEAQLEKSRLLSDRFSAERPKGSFSTLEIQRTEQGDSAMYLCASSLVLAGVWNEQFFGPGTRLTVL.

This chain connects TRBV7-2 to TRBJ2-3; 8 bases are shared with TRBD1. The CDR3 has 14 residues. From germline, CDR1 is SGHTA and CDR2 FQGNSA. The trim removed 10 bases at V and 0 bases at J, leaving 6 bases unmatched. The CDR3 DNA sequence: TGTGCCACCTGTCGGGACAGGAGCACAGATACGCAGTATTTT. Translated, it gives CATCRDRSTDTQYF.

This clonotype has a handful of counts. This rearrangement joins TRBV29-1 to TRBJ1-2, with D unclear. The CDR3 spans 12 residues. Between the trimmed V and J ends, which lost 6 bases and 8 bases, there was a span of 16 bases. CDR1 and CDR2 (germline): SQVTM, ANQGSEA. CDR3: CSVVDLLKGYTF. The CDR3 region has the DNA TGCAGCGTAGTGGACCTCTTAAAAGGCTACACCTTC.

This clonotype showed up many times. This sequence joins TRBV29-1 and TRBJ1-1; D is perhaps TRBD1 (5 bases). V was trimmed by 4 bases and J by 7 bases, leaving 19 bases between them. Germline CDR1 is SQVTM and CDR2 is ANQGSEA. The CDR3 is made up of 14 amino acids. CDR3 loop: CSVVAVRGGGEAFF. Written as DNA, the CDR3 is TGCAGCGTTGTGGCTGTCCGGGGGGGTGGTGAAGCTTTCTTT.

About this clonotype: This sequence may be a read error, since a much larger clone differs from it by one base. The CDR3 end shows no conserved phenylalanine or tryptophan, and so a read error is likely. This chain links TRBV2 with TRBJ2-5; D is ambiguous. Germline assignment: CDR1 SNHLY and CDR2 FYNNEI. The CDR3 has 13 amino acids. Between the trimmed V and J ends, which lost 4 bases and 4 bases, there was a span of 10 bases. CDR3: CASSGTLGETQYL. The CDR3 DNA is TGTGCCAGCAGTGGGACCTTGGGAGAGACCCAGTACCTC.

Details on this clonotype: This may be a read error: a much more frequent sequence differs by one nucleotide. The CDR3 here is CTSSPPAHTEAFF. CDR3 nucleotides: TGTACCAGCTCACCACCGGCTCACACTGAAGCTTTCTTT. The V call is TRBV18, the J call TRBJ1-1; D ambiguous. In germline, CDR1 is KGHSH, CDR2 LQKENI. CDR3 size: 13 residues.

The rearrangement uses TRBV28 and TRBJ2-7; 7 positions match TRBD1. With V trimmed by 3 bases and J by 3 bases, 8 bases remained unmatched. This CDR3 comprises 15 residues. CDR1 and CDR2 from the germline V gene are MDHEN and SYDVKM. The CDR3 nucleotides read TGTGCCAGCAGTTTCGGGGACAGTCTGAGCTACGAGCAGTACTTC. Amino acids: CASSFGDSLSYEQYF.

This clonotype was counted at least ten times. The V gene is TRBV12-3 or TRBV12-4, the J gene TRBJ1-6; 8 nucleotides match TRBD1. Trimming took 3 bases from V and 10 from J; bases not matched to a gene: 5. The CDR3 loop spans 14 amino acids. The CDR3 DNA sequence: TGTGCCAGCAGTTTGGGACAGGCTGGATCACCCCTCCACTTT. As protein: CASSLGQAGSPLHF.

This clonotype was observed a few times. This sequence joins TRBV9 and TRBJ2-2, with TRBD2 matching over 11 bases. This CDR3 comprises 19 residues. The germline CDR1 and CDR2 sequences are SGDLS and YYNGEE. Germline trimming cut 0 bases from V and 1 base from J; bases unmatched to any gene: 8. The chain's CDR3 is CASSVGWLAGGRNTGELFF. CDR3 sequence (DNA): TGTGCCAGCAGCGTAGGGTGGTTAGCGGGAGGGAGGAACACCGGGGAGCTGTTTTTT.

This clonotype has a count of ten or more. The rearrangement uses TRBV11-1 and TRBJ2-1; TRBD2 agrees at 15 bases. CDR1 SGHAT and CDR2 FQDESV come from the germline V gene (reference sequence). V trimming: 5 bases; J trimming: 7 bases; junction bases outside the gene matches: 9. The CDR3 has 17 amino acids. The CDR3 DNA sequence: TGTGCCAGCAGCGCCCCGGGACTAGCGGGAGGATTTAATGAGCAGTTCTTC. Encoded protein: CASSAPGLAGGFNEQFF.

The chain links TRBV18 to TRBJ1-1, with 7 nucleotides matching TRBD1. Germline-derived CDR1 and CDR2 are KGHSH and LQKENI. With V trimmed by 5 bases and J by 4 bases, 4 bases remained unmatched. The CDR3 contains 13 residues. The CDR3 DNA is TGTGCCAGCTCAACAGGGGAGGTCACTGAAGCTTTCTTT. Its protein is CASSTGEVTEAFF.

The sample holds many counts of this clonotype. V and J are TRBV19 and TRBJ1-2, with TRBD1 matching 11 bases. Per germline, CDR1 LNHDA and CDR2 SQIVND (reference sequence). V trimming: 5 bases; J trimming: 2 bases; junction bases outside the gene matches: 4. The CDR3 is 15 amino acids. This CDR3 reads CASSSRDRGNYGYTF. The CDR3 bases are TGTGCCAGTAGTTCCCGGGACAGGGGGAACTATGGCTACACCTTC.

This clonotype was detected ten times or more. J is TRBJ2-7 and V is TRBV27, with D tentatively TRBD2 (6 bases). Germline loops: CDR1 MNHEY, CDR2 SMNVEV (reference sequence). The V and J ends lost 0 bases and 3 bases respectively, with 12 bases between them. The CDR3 covers 15 residues. CDR3 coding DNA: TGTGCCAGCAGTTTATCGGCGGGGCTTGGCTACGAGCAGTACTTC. This sequence encodes CASSLSAGLGYEQYF.